A selection of T cell receptor beta chains follows, all from one sample in a study of response to subunit inactivated influenza vaccine. TCRdb redid the calling of the RT-PCR reads with MiXCR, one entry per CDR3 protein. The sample holds more than 400,000 distinct CDR3 sequences; less than 7.5% are singletons and the top ten take over 10%. Source: PBMCs from blood, taken roughly 24 months after vaccination. These receptors were taken from a man between 50 and 69 years old who received an inactivated influenza vaccine. Both conserved end residues are part of each CDR3. The D gene is left open where the match is weak. Some rows mark clone size as missing; the rest say once, few, many or name a class of expanded clone.

J,V,size,D,DNA,CDR3
TRBJ2-1,TRBV20-1,NA,NA,TGCAGTCCTCAGGACACCTCCTACAATGAGCAGTTCTTC,CSPQDTSYNEQFF
TRBJ2-5,TRBV7-8,NA,NA,TGTGCCAGCAGCTTAGGCAGCCCGAGGTGGGGCCAGTACTTC,CASSLGSPRWGQYF
TRBJ2-3,TRBV5-8,many,NA,TGTGCCAGCAGCTTGTCCGGGGGCCTCCGCTATACGCAGTATTTT,CASSLSGGLRYTQYF
TRBJ2-5,TRBV2,NA,TRBD1,TGTGCCACGAGACCCCGGACAGGGGCGGTGGAGACCCAGTACTTC,CATRPRTGAVETQYF
TRBJ2-7,TRBV27,NA,TRBD1,TGTGCCAGCAGTTCGGACAGGGGGAGGTACGAGCAGTACTTC,CASSSDRGRYEQYF
TRBJ1-1,TRBV29-1,few,NA,TGCAGCGCTGGGGACGGGGGGATGACTGAAGCTTTCTTT,CSAGDGGMTEAFF
TRBJ2-7,TRBV4-3,NA,NA,TGCGCCAGCAGCCAAGGTCCTAGCGCCTACGAGCAGTACTTC,CASSQGPSAYEQYF
TRBJ2-3,TRBV5-4,many,NA,TGTGCCAGCAGCTTGTATACAGGGAAACTAGATACGCAGTATTTT,CASSLYTGKLDTQYF
TRBJ2-2,TRBV6-1,NA,NA,TGTGCCAGCAGGCCAGACACGAACACCGGGGAGCTGTTTTTT,CASRPDTNTGELFF
TRBJ1-1,TRBV5-6,NA,NA,TGTGCCAGCAGCTTACTAGGGCGGGCTGAAGCTTTCTTT,CASSLLGRAEAFF
TRBJ1-6,TRBV5-1,NA,TRBD1,TGCGCCAGCAGCCCGAGGGACAGGGTCGCCTATAATTCACCCCTCCACTTT,CASSPRDRVAYNSPLHF
TRBJ2-1,TRBV27,NA,TRBD1,TGTGCCAGCAGTTTAGGACAGGGCATTGGAAATGAGCAGTTCTTC,CASSLGQGIGNEQFF
TRBJ1-5,TRBV24-1,few,NA,TGTGCCACCAGTGATGCGGGGGTCAGCAATCAGCCCCAGCATTTT,CATSDAGVSNQPQHF
TRBJ1-2,TRBV7-2,few,TRBD1,TGTGCCAGCAGCTTGGACAGGGGGCTAGGGGGCTACACCTTC,CASSLDRGLGGYTF
TRBJ1-4,TRBV5-1,many,NA,TGCGCCAGCAGTTCCGTGGGCACTAATGAAAAACTGTTTTTT,CASSSVGTNEKLFF
TRBJ2-7,TRBV19,NA,TRBD1,TGTGCCAGTAGTACCCGACAGGGAGACTTCGAGCAGTACTTC,CASSTRQGDFEQYF
TRBJ1-5,TRBV12-5,many,NA,TGTGCTAGTGGTTTGGAGGGAGGCCTCCCTAGCGGACAGCCCCAGCATTTT,CASGLEGGLPSGQPQHF
TRBJ2-2,TRBV7-2,few,NA,TGTGCCAGCAACCCCCTTGGCGGTACCGGGGAGCTGTTTTTT,CASNPLGGTGELFF
TRBJ1-1,TRBV20-1,few,NA,TGCAGTGCTGGGCCGGAAGGCACTGAAGCTTTCTTT,CSAGPEGTEAFF
TRBJ1-2,TRBV6-5,NA,TRBD1,TGTGCCAGCAGTTACCGGCCCGGGACAGGGAACTATGGCTACACCTTC,CASSYRPGTGNYGYTF